This TCR beta chain was found in a study of neurological immune-mediated disorders. Study findings and constraints: Phylogenetic grouping assigned the repertoires of 18 of 34 multiple sclerosis patients to one related-CDR3 cluster, which constitutes a possible signature.

Time point denoted: longitudinal time-point 2. Preparation of the unsorted libraries drew on 2 million PBMCs stored at -80 C. This clonotype was seen repeatedly, ten times or more. The antigen remains undetermined. The authors produced cDNA by 5'RACE using 10-nucleotide random UMIs. Every sequencing run gave over 190 million TCR-beta sequences, taken from 15-18 subjects. TCRdb recomputed calls from the 5' RACE reads with MiXCR, one row per CDR3 protein. Of 65,000 to 95,000 distinct CDR3 sequences in the sample, approximately 5.8% were seen once. The sequencing input was PBMCs. The sequence was obtained from a woman in her sixties with multiple sclerosis.

The CDR3 region is CASRERGAYQETQYF. The CDR3 region has the DNA TGTGCCAGCAGGGAGCGGGGGGCCTACCAAGAGACCCAGTACTTC. The V call is TRBV2, the J call TRBJ2-5; TRBD2 agrees at 9 bases. V shed 6 bases and J 0 bases; nucleotides not matched to a gene: 5. Germline CDR1 SNHLY, CDR2 FYNNEI. CDR3 length: 15 amino acids.